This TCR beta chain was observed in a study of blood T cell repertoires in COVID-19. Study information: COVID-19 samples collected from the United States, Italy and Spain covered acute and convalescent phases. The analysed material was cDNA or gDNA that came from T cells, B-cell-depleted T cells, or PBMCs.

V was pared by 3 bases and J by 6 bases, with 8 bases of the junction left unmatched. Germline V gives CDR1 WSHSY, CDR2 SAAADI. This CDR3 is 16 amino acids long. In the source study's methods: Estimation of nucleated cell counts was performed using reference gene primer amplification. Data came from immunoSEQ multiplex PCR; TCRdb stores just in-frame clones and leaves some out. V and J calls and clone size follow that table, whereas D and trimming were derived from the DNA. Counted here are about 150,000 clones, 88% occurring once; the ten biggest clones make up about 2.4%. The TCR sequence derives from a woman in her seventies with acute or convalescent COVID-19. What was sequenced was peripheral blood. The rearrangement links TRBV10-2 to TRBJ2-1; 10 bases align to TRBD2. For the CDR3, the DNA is TGCGCCAGCAGTGACCCTAGCGGGGGCTTTGGCAATGAGCAGTTCTTC. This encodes CASSDPSGGFGNEQFF.